A selection of T cell receptor beta chains follows, all from one sample in a study of shared clonotypes between healthy human individuals. Assay: immunoSEQ multiplex PCR; the TCRdb copy retains only in-frame clones and omits some. This sample has approximately 590,000 clones, with around 95% found just once. The sample was naive CD8+ T cells sorted from blood. The receptor set was obtained from a woman in her 30s in good health. The CDR3 runs from the conserved cysteine through the conserved F or W. The D gene is left open where the match is weak. Clone size is not always given. Where it is, it says once, few, many or a class for expanded clones.

clone_size	j_call	v_call	d_call	cdr3_nt	cdr3_aa
-	TRBJ1-5	TRBV19	-	TGTGCCAGTAGATGGGGTTTGGGTCAGCCCCAGCATTTT	CASRWGLGQPQHF
once	TRBJ1-1	TRBV4-2	-	TGTGCCAGCAACCAAAGGGAGGGGCTGGTCACTGAAGCTTTCTTT	CASNQREGLVTEAFF
-	TRBJ2-7	TRBV21-1	-	TGTGCCAGCAGCGAAACAGGGGATCTCTACGAGCAGTACTTC	CASSETGDLYEQYF
-	TRBJ2-3	TRBV7-6	TRBD1	TGTGCCAGCAGCTTGGGACAGGGGGTCCCAGATACGCAGTATTTT	CASSLGQGVPDTQYF
-	TRBJ2-3	TRBV5-8	-	TGTGCCAGCAGCTACGGCAGGGATAGCACAGATACGCAGTATTTT	CASSYGRDSTDTQYF
-	TRBJ1-3	TRBV5-4	-	TGTGCCAGCAGCTTCCCCGAGGGAAACACCATATATTTT	CASSFPEGNTIYF
-	TRBJ2-6	TRBV5-1	-	TGCGCCAGCAGCTTGTCGGGGGCTGGGAGCTCTGGGGCCAACGTCCTGACTTTC	CASSLSGAGSSGANVLTF
-	TRBJ2-7	TRBV7-9	-	TGTGCCAGCACCCCGACTGGGAGCTCCTACGAGCAGTACTTC	CASTPTGSSYEQYF
-	TRBJ1-3	TRBV2	-	TGTGCCAGCAGCGATAGCAGAATGTGGGGCATCTCTGGAAACACCATATATTTT	CASSDSRMWGISGNTIYF
-	TRBJ1-2	TRBV5-6	TRBD1	TGTGCCAGCAGCCGTGTGAGAGGGGGCGGCTATGGCTACACCTTC	CASSRVRGGGYGYTF
-	TRBJ2-1	TRBV27	TRBD2	TGTGCCAGCAGTTTACTTGGCGGGGGGCGGGATGAGCAGTTCTTC	CASSLLGGGRDEQFF
-	TRBJ1-2	TRBV7-9	-	TGTGCCAGCAGCTCCCGCAGAGGGACTGACTATGGCTACACCTTC	CASSSRRGTDYGYTF
-	TRBJ1-2	TRBV29-1	TRBD1	TGCAGCGTACCAGGGGGCTTCGACGGCTACACCTTC	CSVPGGFDGYTF
-	TRBJ2-2	TRBV28	TRBD2	TGTGCCAGCAGTTCCTGGACTAGCGGGGCGAACACCGGGGAGCTGTTTTTT	CASSSWTSGANTGELFF
-	TRBJ2-5	TRBV5-6	-	TGTGCCAGCAGTCTCGAGGGATCTGGTTTGGAGACCCAGTACTTC	CASSLEGSGLETQYF
once	TRBJ1-3	TRBV29-1	-	TGCAGCGTTGTTTCCCTCTCTGGAAACACCATATATTTT	CSVVSLSGNTIYF
-	TRBJ2-5	TRBV29-1	TRBD1	TGCAGCGTAGCTCCGACAGGGGGCTTTGAGACCCAGTACTTC	CSVAPTGGFETQYF
-	TRBJ2-3	TRBV27	TRBD1	TGTGCCAGCAGTCTCGGACAGGGATTCACAGATACGCAGTATTTT	CASSLGQGFTDTQYF
-	TRBJ1-1	TRBV19	-	TGTGCCAGTAGTCTTACAGGCCCCCGGAACACTGAAGCTTTCTTT	CASSLTGPRNTEAFF
-	TRBJ2-7	TRBV28	TRBD2	TGTGCCAGCAGTACCTGGACTAGCGGGGATACCTACGAGCAGTACTTC	CASSTWTSGDTYEQYF
-	TRBJ1-4	TRBV28	-	TGTGCCAGCAGTTCCACAACTAATGAAAAACTGTTTTTT	CASSSTTNEKLFF
-	TRBJ2-1	TRBV19	TRBD2	TGTGCCAGTAGTATAGTTCTAGCGGGAGACGTCAGCTACAATGAGCAGTTCTTC	CASSIVLAGDVSYNEQFF
-	TRBJ2-3	TRBV9	-	TGTGCCAGCAGCGTATCAGGTGGAGGGGGCACAGATACGCAGTATTTT	CASSVSGGGGTDTQYF
-	TRBJ1-1	TRBV6-4	-	TGTGCCAGCAGTGAAGGGGGTTTGGGGACTGAAGCTTTCTTT	CASSEGGLGTEAFF
-	TRBJ2-7	TRBV6-5	-	TGTGCCAGCAGTTACTTTGACAGTTACGAGCAGTACTTC	CASSYFDSYEQYF